A selection of T cell receptor beta chains follows, all from one sample in a study of cytomegalovirus exposure and HLA in healthy donors. Clones were read by immunoSEQ multiplex PCR, and TCRdb kept only the in-frame ones, dropping some. This sample has 250,000 or so clones, with roughly 89% found just once. Specimen: PBMCs. These TCRs come from a woman aged 18-29 years in good health and CMV-seronegative. The CDR3 runs from the conserved cysteine through the conserved F or W.

CDR3aa: CASSPTILTGQNEKLFF
v_gene: TRBV28

CDR3aa: CASRSNKGGRGRPYGYTF
v_gene: TRBV12-2

CDR3aa: CASSSGGNTEAFF
v_gene: TRBV7-9

CDR3aa: CASSLAREETQYF
v_gene: TRBV5-1

CDR3aa: CASGTGYTGELFF
v_gene: TRBV6-4

CDR3aa: CASSQDSGTTYSNQPQHF
v_gene: TRBV4-1

CDR3aa: CASSPVLPGGELFF
v_gene: TRBV4-1

CDR3aa: CASSSRGHTRGEKLFF
v_gene: TRBV11-2

CDR3aa: CASSPRTGADTQYF
v_gene: TRBV18

CDR3aa: CASSPPGQPNYGYTF
v_gene: TRBV18

CDR3aa: CSVEWTGVYEQYF
v_gene: TRBV29-1

CDR3aa: CASSQGAQGLRNQPQHF
v_gene: TRBV4-1

CDR3aa: CASSLRQILNEQFF
v_gene: TRBV6-5

CDR3aa: CASTWVGIAGSYEQYF
v_gene: TRBV7-9

CDR3aa: CASSLYSEGGEKLFF
v_gene: TRBV5-8

CDR3aa: CASSIRLAGGETQYF
v_gene: TRBV7-6

CDR3aa: CASSDPGTTYEQYF
v_gene: TRBV10-1

CDR3aa: CASSHILAGAVTDTQYF
v_gene: TRBV7-9

CDR3aa: CASSLASGTGYEQYF
v_gene: TRBV7-2

CDR3aa: CASRAGAGANVLTF
v_gene: TRBV9

CDR3aa: CASRQAGGLDTQYF
v_gene: TRBV6-1

CDR3aa: CASSPGTENIQYF
v_gene: TRBV18

CDR3aa: CASSGVQSTPTGSQPQHF
v_gene: TRBV28

CDR3aa: CASSLPPASESYNEQFF
v_gene: TRBV27

CDR3aa: CASSLGGSGELFF
v_gene: TRBV5-4

CDR3aa: CASSTRRTGNNEKLFF
v_gene: TRBV5-8

CDR3aa: CASSGGQGENEQFF
v_gene: TRBV6-7

CDR3aa: CASSFGIGAQLNQPQHF
v_gene: TRBV5-6

CDR3aa: CSASIPDTQYF
v_gene: TRBV20-1

CDR3aa: CASSLVPRTVNTEAFF
v_gene: TRBV5-1

CDR3aa: CASSLGQGNGYTF
v_gene: TRBV5-1

CDR3aa: CASSGAGGSTDTQYF
v_gene: TRBV6-4

CDR3aa: CATSSQTGGNGGTQYF
v_gene: TRBV15

CDR3aa: CASSLLGGGSEQFF
v_gene: TRBV11-3

CDR3aa: CASSLLTGANYGYTF
v_gene: TRBV28

CDR3aa: CASSPDRYSNQPQHF
v_gene: TRBV6-1

CDR3aa: CASSEWEGGNQPQHF
v_gene: TRBV6-1

CDR3aa: CASSPDRGYNSPLHF
v_gene: TRBV5-1

CDR3aa: CAWTSGVTYNEQFF
v_gene: TRBV30

CDR3aa: CASSPDIGGTDTQYF
v_gene: TRBV11-1

CDR3aa: CASSQTGISGYTF
v_gene: TRBV4-1

CDR3aa: CASSSQDSRNQPQHF
v_gene: TRBV19

CDR3aa: CASSLPAGATTEAFF
v_gene: TRBV28

CDR3aa: CASSPPWAGAGSNEKLFF
v_gene: TRBV18

CDR3aa: CASSRTGGGFYEQFF
v_gene: TRBV2

CDR3aa: CASSVGDSYEQYF
v_gene: TRBV9

CDR3aa: CACQTPTGTRTEAFF
v_gene: TRBV30

CDR3aa: CASSFSGVDEQFF
v_gene: TRBV7-2

CDR3aa: CAISDPVGGNQPQHF
v_gene: TRBV10-3

CDR3aa: CASSLITGTSGNTIYF
v_gene: TRBV5-1

CDR3aa: CASSQGGWKNTEAFF
v_gene: TRBV4-3

CDR3aa: CASSESKNYHWTQYF
v_gene: TRBV10-2

CDR3aa: CASIKQGAGTGELFF
v_gene: TRBV2

CDR3aa: CASSHRTTGNFGNTIYF
v_gene: TRBV5-8

CDR3aa: CAISGGYNEQFF
v_gene: TRBV10-3